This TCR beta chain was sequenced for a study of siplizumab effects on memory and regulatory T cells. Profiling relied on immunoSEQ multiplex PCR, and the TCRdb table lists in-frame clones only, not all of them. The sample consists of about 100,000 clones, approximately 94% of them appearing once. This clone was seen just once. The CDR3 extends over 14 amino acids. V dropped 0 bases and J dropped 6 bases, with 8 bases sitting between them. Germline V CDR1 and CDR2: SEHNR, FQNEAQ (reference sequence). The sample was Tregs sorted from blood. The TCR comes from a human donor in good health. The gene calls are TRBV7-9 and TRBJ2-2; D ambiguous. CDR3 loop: CASSLAPDAGELFF. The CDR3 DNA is TGTGCCAGCAGCTTAGCGCCTGATGCCGGGGAGCTGTTTTTT.